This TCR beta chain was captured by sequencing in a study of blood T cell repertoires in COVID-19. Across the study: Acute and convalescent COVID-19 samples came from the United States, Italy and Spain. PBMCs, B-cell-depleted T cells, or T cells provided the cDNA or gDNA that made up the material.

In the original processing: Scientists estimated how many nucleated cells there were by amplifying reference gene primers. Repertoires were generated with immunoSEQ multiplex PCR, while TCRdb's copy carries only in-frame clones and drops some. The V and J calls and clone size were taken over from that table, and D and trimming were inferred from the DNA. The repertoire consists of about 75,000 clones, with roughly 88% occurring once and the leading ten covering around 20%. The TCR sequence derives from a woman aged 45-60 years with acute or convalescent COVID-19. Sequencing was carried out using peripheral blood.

This CDR3 reads CASSPPLHRDREETGELFF. The CDR3 nucleotides read TGTGCCAGCAGCCCGCCTTTACACCGGGACAGGGAGGAAACCGGGGAGCTGTTTTTT. The chain recombines TRBV5-4 with TRBJ2-2; TRBD1 aligns across 9 bases. V was clipped by 4 bases and J by 5 bases; unmatched bases: 18. Germline CDR1 and CDR2: SGHNT and YYREEE (reference sequence). The CDR3 runs to 19 residues. The whole variable domain, filled in from reference TRBV5-4 and TRBJ2-2, reads ETGVTQSPTHLIKTRGQQVTLRCSSQSGHNTVSWYQQALGQGPQFIFQYYREEENGRGNFPPRFSGLQFPNYSSELNVNALELDDSALYLCASSPPLHRDREETGELFFGEGSRLTVL.